What follows are 30 T cell receptor beta chains derived from one specimen sequenced in a study of monozygotic twins with inflammatory bowel disease. TCRdb re-called the 5' RACE reads and catalogs CDR3 proteins one per entry, DNA excluded. The table lists about 210,000 distinct CDR3 sequences. The source material was blood. These receptors originate from a human donor with ulcerative colitis or Crohn's disease, or a healthy co-twin of an affected twin (not recorded which).

This sequence joins TRBV2 and TRBJ1-5; checking the TCRdb D call of TRBD1 is not possible without DNA. The CDR3 loop spans 12 amino acids. Germline CDR1 is SNHLY and CDR2 is FYNNEI. CDR3 in amino acids: CASSRVTQPQHF.

J is TRBJ1-6 and V is TRBV6-2 or TRBV6-3; the D call from TCRdb, TRBD1, cannot be confirmed without DNA. Per the germline V gene, CDR1 is MNHEY and CDR2 is SVGEGT. This CDR3 is 15 amino acids long. CDR3 amino acids: CASSLGQVFNSPLHF.

This chain links TRBV12-3 or TRBV12-4 with TRBJ1-2. CDR3 length: 15 amino acids. CDR3: CASSTPRLANYGYTF.

J is TRBJ2-2 and V is TRBV25-1. CDR3 length: 11 amino acids. From germline, CDR1 is MGHDK and CDR2 SYGVNS. The CDR3 is CASEYTGELFF. Full variable domain (missing parts from reference TRBV25-1 and TRBJ2-2): EADIYQTPRYLVIGTGKKITLECSQTMGHDKMYWYQQDPGMELHLIHYSYGVNSTEKGDLSSESTVSRIRTEHFPLTLESARPSHTSQYLCASEYTGELFFGEGSRLTVL.

The rearrangement links TRBV6-5 to TRBJ2-7; the D gene TCRdb calls, TRBD1, cannot be checked with no DNA. From germline, CDR1 is MNHEY and CDR2 SVGAGI. The length of the CDR3 is 14 residues. The CDR3 loop is CASRLGQGAYEQYF.

V usage is TRBV6-5 and J usage is TRBJ2-1; TCRdb designates TRBD1, a call that cannot be tested without DNA. The germline V gene encodes CDR1 MNHEY and CDR2 SVGAGI. The CDR3 has 16 amino acids. CDR3 in amino acids: CASSSNAGETYNEQFF.

The chain carries TRBV7-6 and TRBJ2-7; the D gene TCRdb calls, TRBD2, cannot be checked with no DNA. The CDR3 runs 14 residues. The germline CDR1 and CDR2 sequences are SGHVS and FNYEAQ. This CDR3 is CASSLREGHYEQYF.

The gene calls are TRBV18 and TRBJ1-5. The CDR3 is 13 residues long. Germline V gene sequence: CDR1 KGHSH, CDR2 LQKENI. CDR3 protein: CASAPGLDQPQHF.

The V call is TRBV12-5, the J call TRBJ1-1; the TCRdb call, TRBD1, lacks DNA for checking. Germline V gives CDR1 LGHNT, CDR2 FRNRAP. This CDR3 has 12 amino acids. CDR3 loop: CASGTGWTEAFF.

This sequence joins TRBV7-2 and TRBJ2-7; TCRdb calls TRBD1, which cannot be checked without DNA. The CDR3 is 14 residues long. Germline V CDR1 and CDR2: SGHTA, FQGNSA. The chain's CDR3 is CASSLNGGRYEQYF.

This chain uses TRBV6-2 or TRBV6-3 with TRBJ2-1; TCRdb lists TRBD1, though no DNA is available to test this call. Germline-derived CDR1 and CDR2 are MNHEY and SVGEGT. CDR3 length: 13 amino acids. The CDR3 region is CASRGHLDHKQFF.

The V gene is TRBV2, the J gene TRBJ2-1; the TRBD2 assignment by TCRdb is unverifiable without DNA. Germline V gives CDR1 SNHLY, CDR2 FYNNEI. This CDR3 is built from 16 residues. This CDR3 is CASRERGTSNVNEQFF.

The genes are TRBV4-2 and TRBJ2-3; TCRdb's D call, TRBD2, is unchecked because there is no DNA. The CDR3 spans 16 residues. The germline V gene has CDR1 LGHNA and CDR2 YNFKEQ. CDR3 sequence: CASSQERGGGTDTQYF.

V is TRBV7-8 and J is TRBJ2-2; TCRdb calls TRBD2, which cannot be checked without DNA. This CDR3 has 13 residues. In germline, CDR1 is SGHVS, CDR2 FQNEAQ. CDR3 protein: CASSTRRAGELFF. Supplemented by reference TRBV7-8 and TRBJ2-2, the full variable domain reads GAGVSQSPRYKVAKRGQDVALRCDPISGHVSLFWYQQALGQGPEFLTYFQNEAQLDKSGLPSDRFFAERPEGSVSTLKIQRTQQEDSAVYLCASSTRRAGELFFGEGSRLTVL.

The V gene is TRBV14, the J gene TRBJ2-1; TCRdb picks TRBD1, but there is no DNA to check that call. This CDR3 is 15 amino acids long. CDR1 and CDR2 (germline): SGHDN, FVKESK. The CDR3: CASSHPGTGMNEQFF.

The CDR3 sequence: CSAPRWGRGEETQYF. The J gene is TRBJ2-5, the V gene TRBV20-1; TCRdb lists TRBD1, though no DNA is available to test this call. The germline CDR1 and CDR2 sequences are DFQATT and SNEGSKA (reference sequence). The CDR3 has 15 amino acids.

The chain combines TRBV7-9 with TRBJ2-5. The germline V gene has CDR1 SEHNR and CDR2 FQNEAQ (reference sequence). This CDR3 has 14 residues. The CDR3 protein is CASSPDRNQETQYF.

This chain joins TRBV10-3 and TRBJ2-1; TCRdb gives TRBD2 as the D gene, but with no DNA this cannot be confirmed. The germline gives CDR1 ENHRY, CDR2 SYGVKD. This CDR3 contains 14 residues. Here the CDR3 reads CATAASGDNNEQFF.

The chain uses TRBV24-1 and TRBJ2-1. The germline V gene has CDR1 KGHDR and CDR2 SFDVKD. This CDR3 contains 15 residues. The CDR3 reads CATSDLELVHNEQFF.

The chain joins TRBV12-3 or TRBV12-4 to TRBJ2-3. CDR3 length: 14 amino acids. CDR3: CASSLVRGSDTQYF.

The rearrangement uses TRBV25-1 and TRBJ2-3. CDR1 and CDR2 from the germline V gene are MGHDK and SYGVNS. The CDR3 is made up of 13 amino acids. CDR3 sequence: CASSEYNTDTQYF.

CDR3 protein: CASRDTSGNTIYF. This sequence joins TRBV5-1 and TRBJ1-3. CDR3 length: 13 amino acids. Germline V CDR1 and CDR2: SGHRS, YFSETQ. Supplemented by reference TRBV5-1 and TRBJ1-3, the full variable domain reads KAGVTQTPRYLIKTRGQQVTLSCSPISGHRSVSWYQQTPGQGLQFLFEYFSETQRNKGNFPGRFSGRQFSNSRSEMNVSTLELGDSALYLCASRDTSGNTIYFGEGSWLTVV.

The CDR3 is CASRERLIYNEQFF. The chain recombines TRBV12-3 or TRBV12-4 with TRBJ2-1. This CDR3 region has 14 residues.

The CDR3 is CASSLTGVWETQYF. The chain recombines TRBV12-3 or TRBV12-4 with TRBJ2-5; TCRdb reports TRBD1, a call that lacks DNA to check it against. The CDR3 spans 14 residues.

The chain employs TRBV6-5 and TRBJ1-2; TCRdb's D call, TRBD1, is unchecked because there is no DNA. CDR3 length: 15 amino acids. The germline gives CDR1 MNHEY, CDR2 SVGAGI. CDR3 sequence reads: CASSYRPGRGLGYTF.

This rearrangement joins TRBV7-9 to TRBJ2-7; TCRdb picks TRBD1, but there is no DNA to check that call. Germline lookup yields CDR1 SEHNR and CDR2 FQNEAQ (reference sequence). This CDR3 has 17 amino acids. The CDR3 spells CASSLVGGTGGSNEQYF.

The chain uses TRBV5-6 and TRBJ1-2; the TCRdb call, TRBD1, lacks DNA for checking. CDR1 is SGHDT and CDR2 is YYEEEE in the germline V gene. CDR3 length: 13 residues. This CDR3 is CASSYQGTRGYTF.

The chain employs TRBV5-1 and TRBJ1-1. The CDR3 has 14 amino acids. Germline V gene sequence: CDR1 SGHRS, CDR2 YFSETQ. The CDR3 reads CASSATLGNTEAFF.

The chain is built from TRBV7-2 and TRBJ1-6; TCRdb designates TRBD1, a call that cannot be tested without DNA. The CDR3 totals 13 residues. CDR1 is SGHTA, CDR2 FQGNSA, per germline. CDR3 loop: CASSLVPFSPLHF.

This rearrangement joins TRBV12-3 or TRBV12-4 to TRBJ2-3. There are 17 residues in the CDR3. The CDR3 here is CASSSRASFLSTDTQYF.